These 13 T cell receptor beta chains were sequenced from one sample in a study of cytomegalovirus exposure and HLA in healthy donors. The PCR contained 60 Vbeta and 13 Jbeta primers. The table came from immunoSEQ multiplex PCR; TCRdb's copy has only in-frame clones and leaves some out. The profile shows about 170,000 clones, approximately 73% of them singletons. The sequencing sample was made of PBMCs. These receptors all come from a woman aged 18-35 years in good health and CMV-seropositive.

This clone has more than one count but fewer than ten. The V and J genes are TRBV4-3 and TRBJ1-6; D perhaps matches TRBD1 (6 bases). V shed 0 bases and J shed 7 bases, with 10 bases lying between them. Per germline, CDR1 LGHNA and CDR2 YSLEER. The CDR3 is made up of 15 amino acids. In DNA, the CDR3 is TGCGCCAGCAGCCAAGAGGGGGGGCGGAATTCACCCCTCCACTTT. Its protein product is CASSQEGGRNSPLHF.

This chain connects TRBV7-7 to TRBJ2-7, with 12 bases that match TRBD2. V shed 0 bases, J shed 7 bases, and the junction held 7 bases outside the gene matches. This CDR3 has 16 residues. Germline CDR1 SSHAT, CDR2 FNYEAQ (reference sequence). CDR3 in DNA: TGTGCCAGCAGCTTAGCGCTAGCGGGGGGGCGTCGGGAGCAGTACTTC. Translation gives CASSLALAGGRREQYF.

This clone was recorded once. The rearrangement uses TRBV9 and TRBJ1-6; the D is unclear. CDR3 length equals 17 residues. V was trimmed by 0 bases and J by 3 bases, leaving 13 bases between them. CDR1 SGDLS and CDR2 YYNGEE come from the germline V gene. CDR3 region: CASSVAREDGYNSPLHF. The CDR3 nucleotides are TGTGCCAGCAGCGTAGCGAGGGAGGATGGCTATAATTCACCCCTCCACTTT.

The rearrangement joins TRBV19 to TRBJ1-4; 7 bases are shared with TRBD1. The CDR3 runs 14 residues. J lost 10 bases, V lost 5 bases, and 10 bases had no gene match. Germline CDR1 is LNHDA and CDR2 is SQIVND (reference sequence). The CDR3 DNA is TGTGCCAGTAGTTTCGACAGGGCCGAGGGAAAACTGTTTTTT. Its translation is CASSFDRAEGKLFF.

This chain joins TRBV7-9 and TRBJ1-1, with TRBD1 matching over 8 bases. The CDR3 is made up of 15 amino acids. The V gene end was trimmed by 4 bases and the J gene end by 0 bases; junction bases not matched to a gene: 4. In germline, CDR1 is SEHNR, CDR2 FQNEAQ (reference sequence). The CDR3 DNA reads as TGTGCCAGCAGCTACCGCAGGGGGCTGAACACTGAAGCTTTCTTT. It encodes CASSYRRGLNTEAFF.

The CDR3 loop reads CASSLGGQDSNQPQHF. In DNA form, the CDR3 reads TGCGCCAGCAGCTTGGGGGGACAGGATAGCAATCAGCCCCAGCATTTT. The chain recombines TRBV5-1 with TRBJ1-5; 8 nucleotides match TRBD1. This CDR3 is built from 16 residues. J gave up 0 bases and V 0 bases, and 2 bases lay outside the gene matches. CDR1 and CDR2 from the germline V gene are SGHRS and YFSETQ.

This chain connects TRBV20-1 to TRBJ1-2; D unclear. The CDR3 spans 11 residues. Germline assignment: CDR1 DFQATT and CDR2 SNEGSKA (reference sequence). Deletions cut 3 bases from V and 8 bases from J, with 10 bases between. The DNA of the CDR3 is TGCAGTGCTAGGTCGCCCGGGGGCTACACCTTC. This sequence encodes CSARSPGGYTF.

The CDR3 protein is CASTTGTGDDTEAFF. The CDR3 DNA follows: TGTGCCAGCACCACAGGGACAGGGGATGACACTGAAGCTTTCTTT. The gene calls are TRBV7-9 and TRBJ1-1; 10 positions match TRBD1. Trimming cost V 7 bases and J 3 bases; bases outside gene matches: 8. Looked up from germline, CDR1 is SEHNR and CDR2 is FQNEAQ (reference sequence). This CDR3 is 15 amino acids long.

The chain couples TRBV5-6 to TRBJ2-5; 8 bases agree with TRBD2. Per germline, CDR1 SGHDT and CDR2 YYEEEE. CDR3 length: 15 amino acids. Trimming at V came to 4 bases and at J to 7 bases, leaving 12 bases not matched to a gene. CDR3 region: CASSRTGGTAGTQYF. In DNA form, the CDR3 reads TGTGCCAGCAGCCGGACGGGAGGGACTGCTGGGACCCAGTACTTC. Using reference TRBV5-6 and TRBJ2-5 for the parts outside the CDR3, the full variable domain is DAGVTQSPTHLIKTRGQQVTLRCSPKSGHDTVSWYQQALGQGPQFIFQYYEEEERQRGNFPDRFSGHQFPNYSSELNVNALLLGDSALYLCASSRTGGTAGTQYFGPGTRLLVL.

V and J are TRBV28 and TRBJ1-1; D not resolved. The germline gives CDR1 MDHEN, CDR2 SYDVKM. This CDR3 region has 12 residues. Trimming cost V 10 bases and J 9 bases, with 18 bases left between them. The CDR3 region is CATQAETGQAFF. In nucleotides, the CDR3 is TGTGCCACCCAGGCCGAAACCGGTCAAGCTTTCTTT.

This rearrangement joins TRBV29-1 to TRBJ1-1, with D unclear. Germline V gene data show CDR1 as SQVTM and CDR2 as ANQGSEA. The CDR3 runs to 12 residues. V was clipped by 8 bases and J by 4 bases, with 14 bases between them. Written as DNA, the CDR3 is TGCAGCCCTGGGGAGGAGGGCACTGAAGCTTTCTTT. This sequence encodes CSPGEEGTEAFF. Full variable domain (missing parts from reference TRBV29-1 and TRBJ1-1): SAVISQKPSRDICQRGTSLTIQCQVDSQVTMMFWYRQQPGQSLTLIATANQGSEATYESGFVIDKFPISRPNLTFSTLTVSNMSPEDSSIYLCSPGEEGTEAFFGQGTRLTVV.

The chain is built from TRBV7-8 and TRBJ1-3; 7 bases align to TRBD1. Germline-derived CDR1 and CDR2 are SGHVS and FQNEAQ. There are 16 residues in the CDR3. V lost 6 bases, J lost 0 bases, and 8 bases stayed unmatched. CDR3 region: CASSKGQLFSGNTIYF. The CDR3 DNA reads as TGTGCCAGCAGTAAGGGACAGCTGTTCTCTGGAAACACCATATATTTT. The whole variable domain, remainder taken from reference TRBV7-8 and TRBJ1-3, is GAGVSQSPRYKVAKRGQDVALRCDPISGHVSLFWYQQALGQGPEFLTYFQNEAQLDKSGLPSDRFFAERPEGSVSTLKIQRTQQEDSAVYLCASSKGQLFSGNTIYFGEGSWLTVV.

The chain has TRBV30 and TRBJ2-7; 10 bases match TRBD1. There are 15 residues in the CDR3. Trimming at V came to 0 bases and at J to 6 bases, leaving 8 bases not matched to a gene. CDR1 and CDR2 from the germline V gene are GTSNPN and SVGIG (reference sequence). CDR3: CAWSVPGTGALEQYF. The CDR3 bases are TGTGCCTGGAGTGTACCCGGGACAGGGGCCCTCGAGCAGTACTTC. Full variable domain (missing parts from reference TRBV30 and TRBJ2-7): SQTIHQWPATLVQPVGSPLSLECTVEGTSNPNLYWYRQAAGRGLQLLFYSVGIGQISSEVPQNLSASRPQDRQFILSSKKLLLSDSGFYLCAWSVPGTGALEQYFGPGTRLTVT.